This record concerns one T cell receptor (beta chain) sequence. Described time point: after dendritic cell vaccination, including at tumor progression/relapse. The V gene's germline CDR1 is SGHRS and CDR2 YFSETQ. V was clipped by 0 bases and J by 10 bases; unmatched bases: 6. This CDR3 has 16 residues. The data belong to a study of glioma-infiltrating T cells after dendritic cell vaccination. Study background: The vaccine used monocyte-derived dendritic cells pulsed overnight with autologous tumor lysate. Dendritic cell vaccine was injected intradermally three times, biweekly.

Amplification used 60 V beta primers and 13 J beta primers. Only in-frame clones appear in the TCRdb table, and some are missing; sequencing was by immunoSEQ multiplex PCR. Of over 90,000 clones detected, 65% to 85% appear once; the ten largest clones hold 5% to 7%. The sample was blood, taken after dendritic cell vaccination. The J gene is TRBJ1-6, the V gene TRBV5-1, with 11 bases lining up with TRBD1. This TCR came from a human donor with glioblastoma. In DNA form, the CDR3 reads TGCGCCAGCAGCTTGGCGGCGGGACAGGGGGACTCACCCCTCCACTTT. Amino acids: CASSLAAGQGDSPLHF.